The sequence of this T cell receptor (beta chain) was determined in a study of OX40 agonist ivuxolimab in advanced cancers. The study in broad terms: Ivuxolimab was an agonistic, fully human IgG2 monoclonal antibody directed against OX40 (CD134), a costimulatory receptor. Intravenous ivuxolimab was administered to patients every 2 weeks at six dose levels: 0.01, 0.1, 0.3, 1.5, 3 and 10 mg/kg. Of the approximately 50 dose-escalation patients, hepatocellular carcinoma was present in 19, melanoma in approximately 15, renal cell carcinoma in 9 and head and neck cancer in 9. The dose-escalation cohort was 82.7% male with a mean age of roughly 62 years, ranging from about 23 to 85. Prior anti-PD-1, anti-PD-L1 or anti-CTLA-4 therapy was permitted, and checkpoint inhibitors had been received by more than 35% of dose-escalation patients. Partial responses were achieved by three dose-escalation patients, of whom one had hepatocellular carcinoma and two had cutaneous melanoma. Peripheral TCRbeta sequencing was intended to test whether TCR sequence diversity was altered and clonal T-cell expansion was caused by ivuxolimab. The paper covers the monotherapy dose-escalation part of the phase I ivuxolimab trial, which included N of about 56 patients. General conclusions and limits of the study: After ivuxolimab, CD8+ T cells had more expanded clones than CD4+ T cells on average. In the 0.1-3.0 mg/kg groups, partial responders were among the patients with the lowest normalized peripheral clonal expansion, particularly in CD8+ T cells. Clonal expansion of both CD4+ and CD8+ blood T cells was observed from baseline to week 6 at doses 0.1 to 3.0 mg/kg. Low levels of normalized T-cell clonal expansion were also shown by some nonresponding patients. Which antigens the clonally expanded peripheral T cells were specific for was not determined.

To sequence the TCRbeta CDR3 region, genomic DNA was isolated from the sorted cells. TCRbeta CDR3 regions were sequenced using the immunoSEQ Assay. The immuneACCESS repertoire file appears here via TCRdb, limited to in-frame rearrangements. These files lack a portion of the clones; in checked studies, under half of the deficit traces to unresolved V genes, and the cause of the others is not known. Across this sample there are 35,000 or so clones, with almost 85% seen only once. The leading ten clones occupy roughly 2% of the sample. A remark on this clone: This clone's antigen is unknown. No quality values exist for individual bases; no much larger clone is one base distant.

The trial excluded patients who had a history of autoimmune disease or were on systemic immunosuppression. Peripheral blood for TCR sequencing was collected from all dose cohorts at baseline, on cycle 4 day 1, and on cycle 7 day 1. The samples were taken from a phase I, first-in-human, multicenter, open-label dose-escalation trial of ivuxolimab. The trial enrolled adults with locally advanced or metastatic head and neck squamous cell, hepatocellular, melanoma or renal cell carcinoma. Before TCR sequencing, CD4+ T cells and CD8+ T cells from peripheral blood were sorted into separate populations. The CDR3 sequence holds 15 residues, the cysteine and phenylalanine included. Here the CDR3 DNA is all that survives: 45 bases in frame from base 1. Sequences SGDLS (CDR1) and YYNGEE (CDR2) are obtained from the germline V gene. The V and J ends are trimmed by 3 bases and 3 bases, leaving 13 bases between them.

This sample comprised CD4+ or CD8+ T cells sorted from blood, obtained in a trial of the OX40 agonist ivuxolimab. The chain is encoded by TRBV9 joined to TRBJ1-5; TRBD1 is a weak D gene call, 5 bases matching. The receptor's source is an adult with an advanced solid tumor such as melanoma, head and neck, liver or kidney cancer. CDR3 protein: CASSALGGFNQPQHF. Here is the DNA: TGTGCCAGCAGCGCCCTTGGGGGGTTCAATCAGCCCCAGCATTTT.